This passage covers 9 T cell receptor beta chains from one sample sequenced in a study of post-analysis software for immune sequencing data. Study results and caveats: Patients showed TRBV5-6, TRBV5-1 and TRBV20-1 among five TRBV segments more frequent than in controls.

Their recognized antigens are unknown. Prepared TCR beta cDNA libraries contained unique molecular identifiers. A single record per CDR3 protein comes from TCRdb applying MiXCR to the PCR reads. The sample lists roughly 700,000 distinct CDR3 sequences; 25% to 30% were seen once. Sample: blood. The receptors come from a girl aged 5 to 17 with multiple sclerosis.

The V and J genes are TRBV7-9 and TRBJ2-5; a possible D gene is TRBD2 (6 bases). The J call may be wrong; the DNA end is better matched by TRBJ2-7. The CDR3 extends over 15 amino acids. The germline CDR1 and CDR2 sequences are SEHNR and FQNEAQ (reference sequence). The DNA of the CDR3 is TGTGCCAGCAGCTCATCGCGCCGGGGGAGCTACGAGCAGTACTTC. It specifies CASSSSRRGSYEQYF.

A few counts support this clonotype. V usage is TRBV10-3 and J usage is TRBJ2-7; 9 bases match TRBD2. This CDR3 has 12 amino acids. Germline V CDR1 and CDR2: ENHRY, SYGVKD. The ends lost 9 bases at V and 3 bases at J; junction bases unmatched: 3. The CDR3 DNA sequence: TGTGCCATGGCGGGAGGGCTCTACGAGCAGTACTTC. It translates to CAMAGGLYEQYF.

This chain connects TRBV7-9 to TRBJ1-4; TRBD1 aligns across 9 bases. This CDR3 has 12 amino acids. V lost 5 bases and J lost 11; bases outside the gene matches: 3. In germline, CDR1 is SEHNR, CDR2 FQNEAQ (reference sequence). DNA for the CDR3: TGTGCCAGCAGCCCGACAGGGGGGAAACTGTTTTTT. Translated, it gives CASSPTGGKLFF.

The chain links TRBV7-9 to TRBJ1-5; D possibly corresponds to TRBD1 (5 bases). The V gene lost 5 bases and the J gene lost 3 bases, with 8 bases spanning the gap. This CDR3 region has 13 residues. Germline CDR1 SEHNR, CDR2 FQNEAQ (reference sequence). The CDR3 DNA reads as TGTGCCAGCAGCGGCAGGGACAATCAGCCCCAGCATTTT. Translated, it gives CASSGRDNQPQHF.

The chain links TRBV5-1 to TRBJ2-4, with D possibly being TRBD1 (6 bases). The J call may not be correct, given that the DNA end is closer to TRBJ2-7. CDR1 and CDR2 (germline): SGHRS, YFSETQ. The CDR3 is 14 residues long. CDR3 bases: TGCGCCAGCAGTATAGGACAGACTTACTACGAGCAGTACTTC. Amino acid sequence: CASSIGQTYYEQYF.

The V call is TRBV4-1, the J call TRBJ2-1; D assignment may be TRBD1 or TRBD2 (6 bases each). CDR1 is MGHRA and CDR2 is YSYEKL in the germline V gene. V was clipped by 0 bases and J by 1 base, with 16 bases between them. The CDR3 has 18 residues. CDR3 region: CASSQDPFWGASYNEQFF. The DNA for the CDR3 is TGCGCCAGCAGCCAAGATCCCTTTTGGGGGGCATCCTACAATGAGCAGTTCTTC.

The chain's CDR3 is CASSKTRPSGALSGANVLTF. As DNA, the CDR3 is TGTGCCAGCAGCAAAACGAGGCCCAGTGGGGCCCTCTCTGGGGCCAACGTCCTGACTTTC. This chain links TRBV3-1 with TRBJ2-6, with D tentatively TRBD1 (5 bases). CDR3 size: 20 residues. Germline V gene sequence: CDR1 LGHDT, CDR2 YNNKEL (reference sequence). The V gene lost 5 bases and the J gene lost 0 bases, with 23 bases spanning the gap.

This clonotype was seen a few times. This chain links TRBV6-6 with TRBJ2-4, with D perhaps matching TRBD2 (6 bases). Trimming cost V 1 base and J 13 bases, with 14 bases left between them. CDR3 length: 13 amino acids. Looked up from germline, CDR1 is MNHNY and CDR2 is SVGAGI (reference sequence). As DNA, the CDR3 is TGTGCCAGCAGTTACTACGGACTAAGGGAGCAGTACTTC. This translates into CASSYYGLREQYF.

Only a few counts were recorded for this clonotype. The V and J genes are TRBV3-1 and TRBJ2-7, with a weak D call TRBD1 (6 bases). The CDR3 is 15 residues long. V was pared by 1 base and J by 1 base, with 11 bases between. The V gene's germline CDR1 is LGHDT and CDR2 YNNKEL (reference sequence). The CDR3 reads CASSQVLGASYEQYF. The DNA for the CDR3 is TGTGCCAGCAGCCAAGTGTTGGGGGCTTCCTACGAGCAGTACTTC.